One and the same sample provided the 20 T cell receptor beta chains below, sequenced in a study of T-cell reconstitution after alpha-beta-depleted transplantation in children. TCRbeta library preparation incorporated unique molecular identifiers. TCRdb independently ran MiXCR on the PCR reads; one entry per CDR3 protein. The table records about 640,000 distinct CDR3 sequences, 10% to 15% of them present only once. The specimen was PBMCs, mostly from graft donor cells, collected 360 days after TCRalphabeta/CD19-depleted stem cell transplant. These receptors were taken from a male patient under 18 who had a stem cell transplant for acute myeloid leukemia, so the T cells may come from the graft donor.

This chain links TRBV7-6 with TRBJ2-7, with D unclear. Trimming pared 5 bases from V and 0 bases from J, leaving 14 bases between. Per germline, CDR1 SGHVS and CDR2 FNYEAQ. CDR3 size: 15 residues. CDR3 loop: CASSPMGGSSYEQYF. CDR3 coding DNA: TGTGCCAGCAGCCCGATGGGTGGTAGCTCCTACGAGCAGTACTTC.

This clonotype showed up just a few times. The chain couples TRBV7-2 to TRBJ2-5; TRBD2 matches 7 bases. CDR1 is SGHTA and CDR2 is FQGNSA in the germline V gene. J lost 4 bases, V lost 1 base, and 6 bases had no gene match. This CDR3 region has 15 residues. CDR3 protein: CASSLGGGSGETQYF. CDR3 bases: TGTGCCAGCAGCTTAGGTGGCGGGAGTGGAGAGACCCAGTACTTC.

This clonotype was picked up a small number of times. V usage is TRBV5-1 and J usage is TRBJ2-2; D is unresolved. The CDR3 sequence is 15 residues long. Between the trimmed V and J ends, which lost 0 bases and 2 bases, there was a span of 8 bases. Germline V gene sequence: CDR1 SGHRS, CDR2 YFSETQ. The CDR3 region is CASSLEQLNTGELFF. The DNA of the CDR3 is TGCGCCAGCAGCTTGGAACAGCTCAACACCGGGGAGCTGTTTTTT.

This clonotype showed up many times. The chain combines TRBV5-1 with TRBJ2-3, with TRBD2 matching over 7 bases. There are 13 residues in the CDR3. In germline, CDR1 is SGHRS, CDR2 YFSETQ. Trimming cost V 6 bases and J 3 bases; bases outside gene matches: 4. This CDR3 is CASKDSGTDTQYF. CDR3 DNA: TGCGCCAGCAAGGATAGCGGGACAGATACGCAGTATTTT.

This rearrangement joins TRBV9 to TRBJ2-5; TRBD2 aligns across 14 bases. Trimming at V came to 0 bases and at J to 2 bases, leaving 12 bases not matched to a gene. Germline assignment: CDR1 SGDLS and CDR2 YYNGEE. CDR3 size: 20 residues. CDR3 bases: TGTGCCAGCAGCGTAGAAGGGAGGACTAGCGGGAGGCCGGAACAAGAGACCCAGTACTTC. Translation: CASSVEGRTSGRPEQETQYF.

This clonotype was picked up many times. The rearrangement links TRBV28 to TRBJ2-3, with D possibly being TRBD1 (5 bases). V was clipped by 2 bases and J by 5 bases, with 8 bases between them. The CDR3 spans 13 residues. The V gene's germline CDR1 is MDHEN and CDR2 SYDVKM. CDR3 in DNA: TGTGCCAGCAGTTTAAGGGGTTTAGATACGCAGTATTTT. It encodes CASSLRGLDTQYF.

The chain couples TRBV27 to TRBJ2-2; TRBD1 agrees at 8 bases. This CDR3 is 16 amino acids long. Looked up from germline, CDR1 is MNHEY and CDR2 is SMNVEV (reference sequence). The V segment lost 3 bases and the J segment 2 bases; nucleotides outside the gene matches: 5. The CDR3 DNA is TGTGCCAGCAGTTTTCGTGACAGGGGCAACACCGGGGAGCTGTTTTTT. This codes for CASSFRDRGNTGELFF.

This clonotype was seen a handful of times. The chain recombines TRBV20-1 with TRBJ2-6; 8 nucleotides match TRBD2. The CDR3 runs 17 residues. Germline CDR1 and CDR2: DFQATT and SNEGSKA (reference sequence). V gave up 3 bases and J gave up 0 bases; unmatched junction bases: 7. Written as DNA, the CDR3 is TGCAGTGCTAGCGTAACTAGCGGTTCCTCTGGGGCCAACGTCCTGACTTTC. It translates to CSASVTSGSSGANVLTF.

This clonotype has just a few counts. Germline is not matched at one junction end, which may reflect a read error. This rearrangement joins TRBV29-1 to TRBJ2-7, with 7 bases matching TRBD2. Germline CDR1 reads SQVTM; CDR2 reads ANQGSEA. CDR3 length: 15 residues. The CDR3 loop is CSAGGGVAEHYGQYF. DNA for the CDR3: TGCAGCGCCGGGGGAGGGGTAGCGGAACACTACGGGCAGTACTTC.

The count of this clonotype is one. V is TRBV5-6 and J is TRBJ2-1; D ambiguous. With 0 bases removed from V and 2 bases from J, the gap between germline ends came to 6 bases. The CDR3 length is 14 residues. Per germline, CDR1 SGHDT and CDR2 YYEEEE. The CDR3 here is CASSLEITYNEQFF. The CDR3 coding sequence is TGTGCCAGCAGCTTGGAGATTACCTACAATGAGCAGTTCTTC. Together with reference TRBV5-6 and TRBJ2-1, the CDR3 gives the full variable domain: DAGVTQSPTHLIKTRGQQVTLRCSPKSGHDTVSWYQQALGQGPQFIFQYYEEEERQRGNFPDRFSGHQFPNYSSELNVNALLLGDSALYLCASSLEITYNEQFFGPGTRLTVL.

This clonotype appeared a few times. CDR3 in amino acids: CASSLAIQGAIPYNEQFF. The CDR3 nucleotides are TGCGCCAGCAGCTTGGCCATTCAGGGGGCAATTCCCTACAATGAGCAGTTCTTC. The chain is built from TRBV5-1 and TRBJ2-1, with 8 bases identical to TRBD1. The V and J ends lost 0 bases and 2 bases, in that order; junction bases with no gene match: 10. The CDR3 sequence is 18 residues long. Germline CDR1 reads SGHRS; CDR2 reads YFSETQ.

In its sample, this clonotype was seen many times. The chain is built from TRBV29-1 and TRBJ2-7; tentatively, D is TRBD1 (6 bases). V was clipped by 5 bases and J by 1 base, with 12 bases between them. Germline assignment: CDR1 SQVTM and CDR2 ANQGSEA. The CDR3 consists of 13 residues. CDR3 DNA: TGCAGCGTTCTTGGGACACCTTCCTACGAGCAGTACTTC. Protein sequence: CSVLGTPSYEQYF.

This chain uses TRBV3-1 with TRBJ1-5; unclear D gene. V dropped 2 bases and J dropped 3 bases, with 17 bases sitting between them. The CDR3 extends over 17 amino acids. The germline gives CDR1 LGHDT, CDR2 YNNKEL (reference sequence). CDR3 protein: CASSQPHPAEPNQPQHF. The CDR3 nucleotides read TGTGCCAGCAGCCAACCACACCCGGCGGAGCCCAATCAGCCCCAGCATTTT. Full variable domain (rest looked up from reference TRBV3-1 and TRBJ1-5): DTAVSQTPKYLVTQMGNDKSIKCEQNLGHDTMYWYKQDSKKFLKIMFSYNNKELIINETVPNRFSPKSPDKAHLNLHINSLELGDSAVYFCASSQPHPAEPNQPQHFGDGTRLSIL.

The CDR3 reads CASTPRERTTIYF. The CDR3 nucleotides read TGTGCCAGCACTCCGCGGGAGAGAACCACCATATATTTT. The chain combines TRBV28 with TRBJ1-3; D unclear. The CDR3 is 13 residues long. From germline, CDR1 is MDHEN and CDR2 SYDVKM. Trimming stripped 7 bases from V and 9 bases from J, with 16 bases between.

This clonotype was counted many times. CDR3 bases: TGCGCCAGCAGCCAAGTACCACTAGCGGGAGTGGGAGATGAGCAGTTCTTC. Translating it yields CASSQVPLAGVGDEQFF. The V gene is TRBV4-1, the J gene TRBJ2-1, with 11 nucleotides matching TRBD2. Germline CDR1 MGHRA, CDR2 YSYEKL. The V and J ends lost 1 base and 8 bases, in that order; junction bases with no gene match: 10. The CDR3 loop spans 17 amino acids.

The J gene is TRBJ2-1, the V gene TRBV5-1; D is unresolved. Germline CDR1 is SGHRS and CDR2 is YFSETQ. The CDR3 has 14 residues. Trimming took off 1 base at V and 11 bases at J, with 16 bases between the two ends. CDR3 sequence: CASSLRLPPTKQFF. In DNA, the CDR3 is TGCGCCAGCAGCTTGCGTCTTCCTCCCACTAAGCAGTTCTTC. The complete variable domain, with remaining parts taken from reference TRBV5-1 and TRBJ2-1, reads KAGVTQTPRYLIKTRGQQVTLSCSPISGHRSVSWYQQTPGQGLQFLFEYFSETQRNKGNFPGRFSGRQFSNSRSEMNVSTLELGDSALYLCASSLRLPPTKQFFGPGTRLTVL.

This clonotype was counted a few times. This chain joins TRBV20-1 and TRBJ2-1; 7 bases align to TRBD1. Germline assignment: CDR1 DFQATT and CDR2 SNEGSKA (reference sequence). The CDR3 runs to 15 residues. With V trimmed by 6 bases and J by 9 bases, 17 bases remained unmatched. CDR3 nucleotides: TGCAGTGCCCATACCGGGACAGCCCTACTGGGTGAGCAGTTCTTC. Translated: CSAHTGTALLGEQFF.

The chain couples TRBV20-1 to TRBJ2-7; 11 nucleotides line up with TRBD2. There are 15 residues in the CDR3. With V trimmed by 3 bases and J by 5 bases, 9 bases remained unmatched. Germline values: CDR1 DFQATT, CDR2 SNEGSKA (reference sequence). The CDR3 sequence is CSASQIAGGGNEQYF. The CDR3 DNA is TGCAGTGCTAGCCAGATAGCGGGAGGGGGGAACGAGCAGTACTTC.

The sample holds a few counts of this clonotype. This chain connects TRBV6-5 to TRBJ2-5; 9 bases map to TRBD1. The junction had 9 bases not matched to a gene; V was cut back by 4 bases and J by 0 bases. Germline values: CDR1 MNHEY, CDR2 SVGAGI. CDR3 length equals 17 residues. CDR3 sequence reads: CASSSDRGEQYQETQYF. Written as DNA, the CDR3 is TGTGCCAGCAGTTCGGACAGGGGCGAGCAGTACCAAGAGACCCAGTACTTC.

This clonotype was observed a few times. The genes are TRBV9 and TRBJ2-1; 14 bases align to TRBD2. The CDR3 consists of 18 residues. The germline V gene has CDR1 SGDLS and CDR2 YYNGEE. The trim removed 0 bases at V and 5 bases at J, leaving 7 bases unmatched. CDR3 nucleotides: TGTGCCAGCAGCGTAGCTAGGGGACTAGCGGGAGCTGACAATGAGCAGTTCTTC. Protein: CASSVARGLAGADNEQFF.